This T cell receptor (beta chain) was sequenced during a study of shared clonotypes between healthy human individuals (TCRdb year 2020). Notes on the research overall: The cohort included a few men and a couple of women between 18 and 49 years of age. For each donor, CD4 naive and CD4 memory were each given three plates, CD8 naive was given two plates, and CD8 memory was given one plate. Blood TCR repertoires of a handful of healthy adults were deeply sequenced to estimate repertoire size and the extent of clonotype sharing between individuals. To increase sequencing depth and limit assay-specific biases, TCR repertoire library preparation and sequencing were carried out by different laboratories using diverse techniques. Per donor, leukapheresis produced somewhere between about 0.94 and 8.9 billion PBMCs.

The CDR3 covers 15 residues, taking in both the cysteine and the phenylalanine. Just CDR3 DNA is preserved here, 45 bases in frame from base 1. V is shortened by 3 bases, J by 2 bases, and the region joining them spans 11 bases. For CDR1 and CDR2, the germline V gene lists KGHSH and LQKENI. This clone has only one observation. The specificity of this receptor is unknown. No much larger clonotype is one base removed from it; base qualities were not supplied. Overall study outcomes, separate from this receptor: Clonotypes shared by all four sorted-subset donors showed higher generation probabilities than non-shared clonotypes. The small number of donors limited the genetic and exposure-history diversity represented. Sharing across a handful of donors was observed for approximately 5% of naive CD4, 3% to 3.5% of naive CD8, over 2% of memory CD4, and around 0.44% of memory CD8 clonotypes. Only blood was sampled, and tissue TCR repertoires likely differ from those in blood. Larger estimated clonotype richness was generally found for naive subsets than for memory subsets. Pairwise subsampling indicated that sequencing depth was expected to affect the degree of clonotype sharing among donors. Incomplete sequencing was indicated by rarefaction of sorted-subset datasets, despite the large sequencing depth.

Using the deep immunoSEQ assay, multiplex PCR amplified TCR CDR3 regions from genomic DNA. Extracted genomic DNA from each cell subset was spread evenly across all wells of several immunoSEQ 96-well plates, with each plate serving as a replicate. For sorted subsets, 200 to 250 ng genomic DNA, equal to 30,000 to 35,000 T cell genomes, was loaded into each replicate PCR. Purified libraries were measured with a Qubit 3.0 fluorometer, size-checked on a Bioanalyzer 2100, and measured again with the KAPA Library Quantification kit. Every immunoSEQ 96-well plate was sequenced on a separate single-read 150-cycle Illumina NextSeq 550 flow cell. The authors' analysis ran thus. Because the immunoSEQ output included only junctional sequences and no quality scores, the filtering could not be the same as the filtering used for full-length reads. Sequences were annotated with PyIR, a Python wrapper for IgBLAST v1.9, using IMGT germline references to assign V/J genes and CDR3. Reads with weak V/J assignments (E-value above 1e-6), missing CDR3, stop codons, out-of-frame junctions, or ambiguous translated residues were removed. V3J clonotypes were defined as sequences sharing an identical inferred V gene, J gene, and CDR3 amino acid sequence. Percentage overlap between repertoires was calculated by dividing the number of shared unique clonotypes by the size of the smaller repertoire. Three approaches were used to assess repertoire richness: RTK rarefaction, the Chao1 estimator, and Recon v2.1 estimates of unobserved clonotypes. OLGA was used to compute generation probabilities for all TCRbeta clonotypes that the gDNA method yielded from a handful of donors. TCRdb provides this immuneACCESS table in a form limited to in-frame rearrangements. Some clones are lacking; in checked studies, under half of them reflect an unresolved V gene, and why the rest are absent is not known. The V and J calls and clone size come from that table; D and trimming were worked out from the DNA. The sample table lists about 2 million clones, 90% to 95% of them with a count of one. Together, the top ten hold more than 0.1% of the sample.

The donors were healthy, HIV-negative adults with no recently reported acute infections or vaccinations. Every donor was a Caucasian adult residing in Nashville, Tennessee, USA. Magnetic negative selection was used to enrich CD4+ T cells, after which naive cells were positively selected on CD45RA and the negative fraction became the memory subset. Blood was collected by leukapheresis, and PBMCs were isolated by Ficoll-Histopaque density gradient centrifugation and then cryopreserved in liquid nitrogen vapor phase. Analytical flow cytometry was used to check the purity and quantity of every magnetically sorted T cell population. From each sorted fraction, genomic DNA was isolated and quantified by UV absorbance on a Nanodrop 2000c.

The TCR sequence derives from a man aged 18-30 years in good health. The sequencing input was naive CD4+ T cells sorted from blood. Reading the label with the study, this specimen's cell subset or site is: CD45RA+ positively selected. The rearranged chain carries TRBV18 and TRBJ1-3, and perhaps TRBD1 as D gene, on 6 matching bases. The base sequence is TGTGCCAGCTCACCCTATCCAGGGGCTGGAAACACCATATATTTT. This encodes CASSPYPGAGNTIYF.